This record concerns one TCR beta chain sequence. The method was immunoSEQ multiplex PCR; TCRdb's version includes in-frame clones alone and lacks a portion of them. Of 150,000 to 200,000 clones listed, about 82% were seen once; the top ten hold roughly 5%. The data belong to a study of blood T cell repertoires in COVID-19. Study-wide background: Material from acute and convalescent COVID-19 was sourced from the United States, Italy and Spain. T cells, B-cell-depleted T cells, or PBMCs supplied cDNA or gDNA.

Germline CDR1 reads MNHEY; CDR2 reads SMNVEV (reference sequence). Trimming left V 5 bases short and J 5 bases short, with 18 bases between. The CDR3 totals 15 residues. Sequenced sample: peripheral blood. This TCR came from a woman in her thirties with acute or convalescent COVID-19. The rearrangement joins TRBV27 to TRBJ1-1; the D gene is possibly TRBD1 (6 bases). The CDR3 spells CASSPGGGGRTEAFF. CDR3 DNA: TGTGCCAGCAGTCCCGGGGGCGGGGGGCGAACTGAAGCTTTCTTT.